These T cell receptor beta chains were read from a single sample in a study of T-cell memory formation after mild COVID-19. TCRdb re-derived calls from the 5' RACE reads in MiXCR, one entry per CDR3 protein. The top ten clones hold 3.3% of a sample with some 180,000 distinct CDR3 sequences, roughly 13% of them seen once. Sample: PBMCs or a T cell subset sorted from them (not recorded which). These TCRs come from a man between 18 and 29 years old who had mild COVID-19 (a few samples of this study predate the infection). Cell type and time point are not known. Each CDR3 is given with its conserved first and last residue. The order of the fields is V gene, J gene, D gene, clone size, CDR3 DNA, CDR3 protein. D genes are given only for firm matches. Clone size is not always given. Where it is, it says once, few, many or a class for expanded clones.

V: TRBV7-8
J: TRBJ2-7
D: .
size: few
DNA: TGTGCCAGCAGCTTATCTGCGGGGGAGCAGTACTTC
CDR3: CASSLSAGEQYF

V: TRBV6-6
J: TRBJ1-6
D: .
size: few
DNA: TGTGCCAGCAGTTCTCCCGGACAGAATTCACCCCTCCACTTT
CDR3: CASSSPGQNSPLHF

V: TRBV11-3
J: TRBJ2-1
D: .
size: few
DNA: TGTGCCAGCAGCTCACAGGGGAGGGGTGAGCAGTTCTTC
CDR3: CASSSQGRGEQFF

V: TRBV20-1
J: TRBJ2-7
D: TRBD2
size: .
DNA: TGCAGTGCTCCTCTCGCGGGAGAGTACGAGCAGTACTTC
CDR3: CSAPLAGEYEQYF

V: TRBV7-9
J: TRBJ2-1
D: .
size: .
DNA: TGTGCCAGCAGCTTAGGGACCGAGGATGAGCAGTTCTTC
CDR3: CASSLGTEDEQFF

V: TRBV7-2
J: TRBJ2-3
D: .
size: few
DNA: TGTGCCAGCACCCCCGTTGGGGCCGGGACGCAGTATTTT
CDR3: CASTPVGAGTQYF

V: TRBV6-6
J: TRBJ1-1
D: .
size: few
DNA: TGTGCCAGCAGTTACTTACAGGGAGGCACTGAAGCTTTCTTT
CDR3: CASSYLQGGTEAFF

V: TRBV2
J: TRBJ2-7
D: .
size: .
DNA: TGTGCCAGCAGCGAACTAGGGGAGCAGTACTTC
CDR3: CASSELGEQYF

V: TRBV7-6
J: TRBJ2-2
D: TRBD2
size: many
DNA: TGTGCCAGCAGCTCAGCGGGGGGGAACACCGGGGAGCTGTTTTTT
CDR3: CASSSAGGNTGELFF

V: TRBV4-3
J: TRBJ1-1
D: TRBD1
size: .
DNA: TGCGCCAGCAGCCCTCAGATCACAGGGGGATCCGAAGCTTTCTTT
CDR3: CASSPQITGGSEAFF

V: TRBV5-1
J: TRBJ2-6
D: TRBD1
size: .
DNA: TGCGCCAGCAGCTGGACAGGGTCGAGCTCTGGGGCCAACGTCCTGACTTTC
CDR3: CASSWTGSSSGANVLTF

V: TRBV6-2/TRBV6-3
J: TRBJ2-1
D: .
size: once
DNA: TGTGCCAGCAGGGGTGAGGGGCCCAATGAGCAGTTCTTC
CDR3: CASRGEGPNEQFF

V: TRBV6-5
J: TRBJ1-1
D: .
size: .
DNA: TGTGCCAGCAGTTACTGGGGGTTCGGGGGGCTGAACACTGAAGCTTTCTTT
CDR3: CASSYWGFGGLNTEAFF

V: TRBV7-9
J: TRBJ1-2
D: .
size: few
DNA: TGTGCCAGCAGAGAGGGGGAAGGGGACTATGGCTACACCTTC
CDR3: CASREGEGDYGYTF